This T cell receptor beta chain was captured by sequencing in a study of CD4 T cells in relation to SARS-CoV-2 and coronaviruses. Germline CDR1 reads SGHRS; CDR2 reads YFSETQ. The CDR3 has 13 amino acids. V trimming: 4 bases; J trimming: 9 bases; junction bases outside the gene matches: 7. Assay used: immunoSEQ multiplex PCR; TCRdb lists only in-frame clones, some missing. This table has just under 65,000 clones, approximately 94% appearing once. Before the COVID-19 pandemic, during about 2011-2019, CD4+ T cells were taken from unexposed donors. This receptor was identified in a human donor in good health. The chain couples TRBV5-1 to TRBJ2-1; 7 bases align to TRBD2. Source material: naive CD4+ T cells from PBMCs. Noted subset: naive CD4+ T cells isolated by negative enrichment. The CDR3 here is CASSTLAVREQFF. CDR3 sequence (DNA): TGCGCCAGCAGCACCCTAGCGGTACGTGAGCAGTTCTTC.